This TCR beta chain was found in a study of neurological immune-mediated disorders (dated by TCRdb to about 2019). With respect to the entire study: Of the approximately 34 multiple sclerosis patients, some 30 had relapsing-remitting MS and 3 had secondary progressive MS. Peripheral blood TCR-beta repertoires from patients with HTLV-I-associated myelopathy (HAM/TSP), patients with multiple sclerosis, and healthy controls were compared in the study using UMI-based sequencing. The 85 to 110 TCR-beta libraries included longitudinal samples, technical triplicates and paired sorted CD4+ and CD8+ T-cell subsets alongside PBMC samples. Longitudinal HAM/TSP and healthy donors were sampled at 3 time-points each (3-40 month intervals). Of the 68 subjects in the cohort, around 14 were HAM/TSP patients, about 34 were multiple sclerosis patients, and roughly 20 were healthy controls.

The sample's time point, from its label and the paper: longitudinal time-point 3. Unsorted PBMC libraries were generated from 2 million PBMCs stored in RNAlater at -80 °C until RNA extraction. Multiple sclerosis patients were enrolled in a US clinical protocol evaluating disease progression by magnetic resonance imaging. PBMCs were separated from peripheral blood using Ficoll-Hypaque density gradient centrifugation and then cryopreserved in liquid nitrogen. This clonotype was seen many times. Its antigen is unknown. Base qualities were left out, and no much larger clone turns up one base away. cDNA was synthesized by template-switch 5'RACE using a primer with a 10-nucleotide random unique molecular identifier that tagged each TCR transcript. Every sequencing run covered 15-18 subjects and yielded more than 160 million TCR-beta sequences. The RNeasy kit was used to extract total RNA. The KAPA Real-time Library Amplification kit was used to amplify TCR-beta VDJ regions with primers targeting the TCR constant region and the 5'RACE anchor. A first PCR added sample indexes and Illumina adaptors, and a second PCR then raised library yield. The roughly 650 bp TCR product was size-selected on a 2% E-gel SizeSelection system after Ampure bead purification. Before pooling, library quality was assessed on a Bioanalyzer, concentration was determined with Qubit, and library quantification was performed with the Kapa Library Quantification kit. Paired-end 2 x 150 bp sequencing of the libraries was performed on an Illumina HiSeq 2500. To increase sequence diversity, roughly 24-31% phiX was spiked into each library pool. Per the source publication's procedure: Quality-filtered reads were processed with the UMI-based MiGEC pipeline, and over 90% of raw TCR sequences were removed by the MiGEC pipeline during error correction. IMGT germline references were used for aligning VDJ genes, and each clonotype was defined as a unique CDR3 amino acid sequence together with its V-J genes. Clonal expansion, Shannon diversity, and CDR3 relatedness (CalcPairwiseDistances, ClusterSamples) were evaluated with VDJtools, and phylogenetic trees were built with CLCbio workbench. Clones with at least 8 unique UMIs were defined as expanded, with this threshold being based on coefficient-of-variation modelling across technical triplicates. TCRdb trimmed public reads at Q25 via fastp, called clones via MiXCR and kept in-frame beta chains. Merged by CDR3 protein, the rows form single entries marked with the most common genes and DNA. It is TCRdb's table, rather than the study itself, that gives the V and J calls and clone size. Counted in this sample were approximately 84,000 distinct CDR3 sequences; 4.3% of them appeared once. The ten largest clones represent less than 7.5% of the sample.

Trimming accounts for 6 bases at V and 2 bases at J, while the number of junction bases matched to no gene is 7. The CDR3, from cysteine to phenylalanine, totals 15 residues. Kept here is only the CDR3 DNA, which spans 45 bases and is read in frame from base 1. CDR1 and CDR2, per the germline V gene, are KGHDR and SFDVKD. The full study reports these points: No association of the MS cluster with clinical or MRI features was observed, and the need for larger cohorts was stated by the authors. Expanded clones from different subjects shared no identical CDR3 amino acid sequences, which suggests that TCR-beta repertoires were private in all groups. The highest TCR clonal expansion was observed in HAM/TSP patients, whereas the lowest was observed in MS patients, even when compared with healthy controls. In phylogenetic analysis, the repertoires of 18 of 34 MS patients grouped into a cluster of related CDR3 sequences, which suggests a possible signature at the repertoire level.

The TCR comes from a woman aged 55-70 years with multiple sclerosis. The receptor chain draws on TRBV24-1 and TRBJ2-3, with TRBD1 identical over 7 junction bases. The sequenced sample consisted of PBMCs. The CDR3 in this case is CATSSRDRYTDTQYF. In nucleotides, the sequence is TGTGCCACCAGTTCCCGGGACAGATACACAGATACGCAGTATTTT.